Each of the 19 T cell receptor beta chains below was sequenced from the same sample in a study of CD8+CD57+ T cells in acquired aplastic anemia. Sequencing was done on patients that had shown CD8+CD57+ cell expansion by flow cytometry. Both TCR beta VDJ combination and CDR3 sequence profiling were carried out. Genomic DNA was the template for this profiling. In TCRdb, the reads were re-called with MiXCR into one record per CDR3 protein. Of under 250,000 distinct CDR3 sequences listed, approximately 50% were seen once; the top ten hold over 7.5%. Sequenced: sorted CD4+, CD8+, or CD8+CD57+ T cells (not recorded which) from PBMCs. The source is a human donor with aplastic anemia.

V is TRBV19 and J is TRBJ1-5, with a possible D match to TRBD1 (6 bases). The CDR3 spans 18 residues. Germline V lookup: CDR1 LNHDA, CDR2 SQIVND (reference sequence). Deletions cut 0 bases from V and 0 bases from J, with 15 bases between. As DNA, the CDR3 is TGTGCCAGTAGTATAGATGGGGGCCAGCTATCTAGCAATCAGCCCCAGCATTTT. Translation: CASSIDGGQLSSNQPQHF.

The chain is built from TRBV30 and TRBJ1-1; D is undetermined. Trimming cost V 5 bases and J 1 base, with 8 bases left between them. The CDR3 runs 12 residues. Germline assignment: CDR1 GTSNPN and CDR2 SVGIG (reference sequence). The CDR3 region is CAWWRENTEAFF. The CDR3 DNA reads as TGTGCCTGGTGGAGGGAGAACACTGAAGCTTTCTTT.

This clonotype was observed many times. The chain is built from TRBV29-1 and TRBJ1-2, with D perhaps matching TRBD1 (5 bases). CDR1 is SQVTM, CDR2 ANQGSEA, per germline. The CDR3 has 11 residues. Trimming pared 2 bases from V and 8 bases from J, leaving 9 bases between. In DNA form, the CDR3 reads TGCAGCGTTGAATTCAGGGAAGGCTACACCTTC. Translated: CSVEFREGYTF.

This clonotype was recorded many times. This CDR3 is CASSVNSGGSDTQYF. CDR3 coding DNA: TGTGCCAGCAGCGTAAATAGCGGGGGGTCAGATACGCAGTATTTT. V is TRBV9 and J is TRBJ2-3, with 10 bases aligning to TRBD2. CDR1 is SGDLS, CDR2 YYNGEE, per germline. The V segment lost 1 base and the J segment 4 bases; nucleotides outside the gene matches: 3. The CDR3 consists of 15 residues.

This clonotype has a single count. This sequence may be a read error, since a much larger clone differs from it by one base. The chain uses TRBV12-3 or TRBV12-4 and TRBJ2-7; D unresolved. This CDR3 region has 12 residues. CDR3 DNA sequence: TGTGCTAGAGGTTTGGTCTTGCGCGAGCAGTACTTC. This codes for CARGLVLREQYF.

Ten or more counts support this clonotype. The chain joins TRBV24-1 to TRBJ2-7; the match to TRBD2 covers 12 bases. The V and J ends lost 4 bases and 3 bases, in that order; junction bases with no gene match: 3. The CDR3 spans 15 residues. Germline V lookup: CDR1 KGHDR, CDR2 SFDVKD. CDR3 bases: TGTGCCACCAGTGACCGACTAGCGGGAGACTACGAGCAGTACTTC. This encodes CATSDRLAGDYEQYF.

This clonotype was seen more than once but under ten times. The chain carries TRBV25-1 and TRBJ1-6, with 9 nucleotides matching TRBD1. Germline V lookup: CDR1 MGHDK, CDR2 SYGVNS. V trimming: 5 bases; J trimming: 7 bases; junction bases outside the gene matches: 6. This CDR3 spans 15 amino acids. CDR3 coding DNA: TGTGCCAGCAGTAAGCGGGACAGGGAAAATTCACCCCTCCACTTT. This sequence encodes CASSKRDRENSPLHF.

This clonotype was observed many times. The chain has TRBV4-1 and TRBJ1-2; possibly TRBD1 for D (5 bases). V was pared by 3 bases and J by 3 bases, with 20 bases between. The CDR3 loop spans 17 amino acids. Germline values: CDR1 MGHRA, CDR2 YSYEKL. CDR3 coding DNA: TGCGCCAGCAGCCATTGGAAACTTCCCGGGGCGGACTATGGCTACACCTTC. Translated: CASSHWKLPGADYGYTF.

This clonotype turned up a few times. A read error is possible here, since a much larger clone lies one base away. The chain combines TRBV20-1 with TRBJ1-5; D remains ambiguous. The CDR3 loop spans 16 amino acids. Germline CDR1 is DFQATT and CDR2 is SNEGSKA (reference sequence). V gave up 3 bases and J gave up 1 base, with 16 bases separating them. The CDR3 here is CSASPDNSVSNQPQHF. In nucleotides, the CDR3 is TGCAGTGCTAGTCCCGACAACAGCGTGAGCAATCAGCCCCAGCATTTT.

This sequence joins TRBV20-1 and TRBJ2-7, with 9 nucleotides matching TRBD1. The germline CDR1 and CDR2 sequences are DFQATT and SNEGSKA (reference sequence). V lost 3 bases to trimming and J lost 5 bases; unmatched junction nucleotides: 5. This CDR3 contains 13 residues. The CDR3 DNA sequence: TGCAGTGCTAGGCGACAGGGGGTCGACGAGCAGTACTTC. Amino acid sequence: CSARRQGVDEQYF.

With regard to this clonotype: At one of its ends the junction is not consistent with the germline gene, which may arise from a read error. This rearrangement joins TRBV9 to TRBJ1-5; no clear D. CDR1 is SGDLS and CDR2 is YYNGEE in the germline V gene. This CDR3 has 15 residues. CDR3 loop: CASSVDGKGNQPQHF. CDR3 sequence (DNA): TGTGCCAGCAGCGTAGACGGGAAGGGCAATCAGCCCCAGCATTTC.

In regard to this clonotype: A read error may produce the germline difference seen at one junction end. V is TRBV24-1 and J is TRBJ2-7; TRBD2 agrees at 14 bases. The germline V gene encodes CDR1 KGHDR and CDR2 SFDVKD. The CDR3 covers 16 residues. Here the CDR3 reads CASSSGLAGASYEQYF. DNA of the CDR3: TGTGCCAGCAGTTCGGGACTAGCGGGAGCATCCTACGAGCAGTACTTC.

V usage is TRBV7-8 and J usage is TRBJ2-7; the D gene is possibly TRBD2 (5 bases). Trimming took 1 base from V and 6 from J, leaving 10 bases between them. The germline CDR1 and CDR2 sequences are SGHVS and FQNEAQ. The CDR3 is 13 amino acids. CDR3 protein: CASSLGGGREQYV. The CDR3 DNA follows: TGTGCCAGCAGCTTAGGCGGAGGCCGCGAGCAGTACGTC.

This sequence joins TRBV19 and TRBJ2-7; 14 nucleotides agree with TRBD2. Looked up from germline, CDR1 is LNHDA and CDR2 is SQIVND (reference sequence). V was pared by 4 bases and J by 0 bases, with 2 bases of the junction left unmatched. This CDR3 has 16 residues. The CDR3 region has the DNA TGTGCCAGTAGTACCGGACTAGCGGGAGGCTCCTACGAGCAGTACTTC. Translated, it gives CASSTGLAGGSYEQYF.

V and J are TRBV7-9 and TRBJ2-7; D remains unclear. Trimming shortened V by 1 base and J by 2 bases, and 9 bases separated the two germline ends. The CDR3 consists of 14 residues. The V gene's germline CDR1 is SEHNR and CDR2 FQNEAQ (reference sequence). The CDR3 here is CASSLGPSPYEQYF. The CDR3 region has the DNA TGTGCCAGCAGCTTAGGGCCGTCCCCCTACGAGCAGTACTTC.

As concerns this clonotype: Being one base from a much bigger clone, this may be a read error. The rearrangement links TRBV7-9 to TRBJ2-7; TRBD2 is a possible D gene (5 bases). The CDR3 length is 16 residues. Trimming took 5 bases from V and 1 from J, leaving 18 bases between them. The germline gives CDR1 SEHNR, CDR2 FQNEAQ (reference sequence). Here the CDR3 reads CASSVSGTAHSYEQYF. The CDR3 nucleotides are TGTGCCAGCAGCGTGAGCGGCACGGCCCATTCCTACGAGCAGTACTTC.

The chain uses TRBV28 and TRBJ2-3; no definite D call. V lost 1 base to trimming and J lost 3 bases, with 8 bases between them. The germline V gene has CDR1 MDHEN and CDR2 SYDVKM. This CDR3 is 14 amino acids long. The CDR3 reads CASSLSLGTDTQYF. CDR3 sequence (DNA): TGTGCCAGCAGTTTATCCCTGGGGACAGATACGCAGTATTTT.

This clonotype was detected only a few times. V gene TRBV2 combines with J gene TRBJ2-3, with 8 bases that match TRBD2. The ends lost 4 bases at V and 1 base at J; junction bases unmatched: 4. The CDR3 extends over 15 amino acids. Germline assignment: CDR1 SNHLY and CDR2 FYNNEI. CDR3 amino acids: CASSVVRGGTDTQYF. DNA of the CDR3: TGTGCCAGCAGTGTGGTGCGGGGGGGCACAGATACGCAGTATTTT.

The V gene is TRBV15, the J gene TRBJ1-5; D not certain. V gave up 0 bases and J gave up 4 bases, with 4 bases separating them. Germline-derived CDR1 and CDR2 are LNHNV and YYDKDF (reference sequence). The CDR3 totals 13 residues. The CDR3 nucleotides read TGTGCCACCAGCAGAGAAGAGAATCAGCCCCAGCATTTT. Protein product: CATSREENQPQHF.